This T cell receptor (beta chain) was recovered during a study of CD8+ T cells in alopecia areata. Study summary: Those patients who were treated received oral tofacitinib, which was given at 5 to 10 mg twice daily for moderate-to-severe alopecia areata. Scoring of treated patients' severity used the percentage of affected scalp area.

Treatment given: oral pan-JAK inhibitor, 5-10 mg twice daily. CD4+ and CD8+ T cells were sorted from PBMCs stained for CD3, CD4 and CD8. Extracted RNA was reverse transcribed, and the resulting cDNA served as sequencing template. This table comes from immunoSEQ multiplex PCR, and its TCRdb copy is limited to in-frame clones, with some not included. Of 150,000 to 200,000 clones in the sample, about 71% are singletons; the top ten hold 0.7% to 1%. Material: CD4+ T cells sorted from blood, obtained at week 4, from a patient treated with tofacitinib. The clonotype comes from a human donor with alopecia areata.

The CDR3: CASSEAGAILYGYTF. CDR3 bases: TGTGCCAGCAGTGAAGCGGGAGCCATTCTCTATGGCTACACCTTC. The chain joins TRBV6-1 to TRBJ1-2; D call uncertain. Germline V CDR1 and CDR2: MNHNS, SASEGT. The CDR3 totals 15 residues. V was shortened by 0 bases and J by 4 bases, with 12 bases between the two germline ends.